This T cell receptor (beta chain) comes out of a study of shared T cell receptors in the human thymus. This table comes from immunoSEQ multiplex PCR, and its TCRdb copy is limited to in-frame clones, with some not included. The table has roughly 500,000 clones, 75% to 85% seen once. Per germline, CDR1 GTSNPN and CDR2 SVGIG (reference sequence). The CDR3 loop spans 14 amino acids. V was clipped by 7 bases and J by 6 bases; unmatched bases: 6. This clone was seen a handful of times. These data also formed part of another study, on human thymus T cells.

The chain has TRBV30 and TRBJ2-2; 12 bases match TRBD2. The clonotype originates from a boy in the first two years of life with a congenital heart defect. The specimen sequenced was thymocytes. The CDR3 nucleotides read TGTGCCTCGCTAGCGGGAGGGTCGCCCGGGGAGCTGTTTTTT. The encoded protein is CASLAGGSPGELFF.